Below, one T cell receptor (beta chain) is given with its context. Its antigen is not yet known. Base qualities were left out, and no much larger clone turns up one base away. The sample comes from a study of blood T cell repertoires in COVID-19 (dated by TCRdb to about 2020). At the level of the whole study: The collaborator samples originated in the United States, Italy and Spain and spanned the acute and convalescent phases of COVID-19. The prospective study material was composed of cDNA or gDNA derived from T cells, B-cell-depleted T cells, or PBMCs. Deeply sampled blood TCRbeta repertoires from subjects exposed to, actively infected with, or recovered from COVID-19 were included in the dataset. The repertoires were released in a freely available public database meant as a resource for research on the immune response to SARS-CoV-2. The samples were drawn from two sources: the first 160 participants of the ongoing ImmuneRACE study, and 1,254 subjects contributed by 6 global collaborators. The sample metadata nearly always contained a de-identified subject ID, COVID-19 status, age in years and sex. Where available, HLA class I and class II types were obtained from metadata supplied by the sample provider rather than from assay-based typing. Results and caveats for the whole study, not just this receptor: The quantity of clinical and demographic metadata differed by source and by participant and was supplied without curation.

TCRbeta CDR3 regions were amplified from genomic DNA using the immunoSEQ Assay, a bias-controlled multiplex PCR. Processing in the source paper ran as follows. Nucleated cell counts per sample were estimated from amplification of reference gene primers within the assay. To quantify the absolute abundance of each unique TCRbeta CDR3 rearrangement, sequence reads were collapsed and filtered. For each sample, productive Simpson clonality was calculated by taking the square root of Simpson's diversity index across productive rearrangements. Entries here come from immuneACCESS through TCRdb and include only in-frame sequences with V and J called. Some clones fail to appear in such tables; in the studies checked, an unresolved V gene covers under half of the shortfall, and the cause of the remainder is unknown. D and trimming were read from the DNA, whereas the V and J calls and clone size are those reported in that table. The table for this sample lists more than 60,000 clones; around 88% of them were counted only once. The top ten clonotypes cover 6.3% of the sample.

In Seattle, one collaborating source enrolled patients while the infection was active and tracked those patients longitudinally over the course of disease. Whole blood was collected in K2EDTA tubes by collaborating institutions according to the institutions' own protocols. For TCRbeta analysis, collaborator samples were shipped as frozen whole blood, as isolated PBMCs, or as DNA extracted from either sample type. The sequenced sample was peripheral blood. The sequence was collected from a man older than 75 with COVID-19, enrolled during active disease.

CDR3 sequence: CATSDSPNREETQYF. The nucleotides are TGTGCCACCAGTGATTCACCTAACCGAGAAGAGACCCAGTACTTC. This chain is built from TRBV24-1 and TRBJ2-5, with the D gene uncertain. At the junction V is shortened by 2 bases and J by 3 bases, with 12 bases in between. CDR3 length: 15 amino acids, cysteine to phenylalanine. The read is trimmed to its CDR3 DNA, 45 bases read in frame from base 1. Looking up the germline V gene yields CDR1 KGHDR and CDR2 SFDVKD.